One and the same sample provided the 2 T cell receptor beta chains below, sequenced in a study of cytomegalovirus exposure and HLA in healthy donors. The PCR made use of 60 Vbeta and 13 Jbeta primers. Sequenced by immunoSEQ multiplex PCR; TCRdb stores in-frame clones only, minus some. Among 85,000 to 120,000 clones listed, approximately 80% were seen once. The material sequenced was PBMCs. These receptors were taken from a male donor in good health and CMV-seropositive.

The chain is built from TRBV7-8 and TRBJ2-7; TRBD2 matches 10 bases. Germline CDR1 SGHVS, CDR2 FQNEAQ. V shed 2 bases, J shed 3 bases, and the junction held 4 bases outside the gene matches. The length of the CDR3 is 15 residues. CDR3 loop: CASSLTPSGSYEQYF. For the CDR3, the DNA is TGTGCCAGCAGCTTAACCCCTAGCGGGAGCTACGAGCAGTACTTC.

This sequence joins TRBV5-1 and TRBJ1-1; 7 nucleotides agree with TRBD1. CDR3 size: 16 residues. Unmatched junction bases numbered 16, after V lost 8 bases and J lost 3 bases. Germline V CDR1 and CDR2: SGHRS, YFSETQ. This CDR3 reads CASTTSGGQGDTEAFF. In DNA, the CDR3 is TGCGCCAGTACTACTTCTGGGGGGCAGGGGGACACTGAAGCTTTCTTT.